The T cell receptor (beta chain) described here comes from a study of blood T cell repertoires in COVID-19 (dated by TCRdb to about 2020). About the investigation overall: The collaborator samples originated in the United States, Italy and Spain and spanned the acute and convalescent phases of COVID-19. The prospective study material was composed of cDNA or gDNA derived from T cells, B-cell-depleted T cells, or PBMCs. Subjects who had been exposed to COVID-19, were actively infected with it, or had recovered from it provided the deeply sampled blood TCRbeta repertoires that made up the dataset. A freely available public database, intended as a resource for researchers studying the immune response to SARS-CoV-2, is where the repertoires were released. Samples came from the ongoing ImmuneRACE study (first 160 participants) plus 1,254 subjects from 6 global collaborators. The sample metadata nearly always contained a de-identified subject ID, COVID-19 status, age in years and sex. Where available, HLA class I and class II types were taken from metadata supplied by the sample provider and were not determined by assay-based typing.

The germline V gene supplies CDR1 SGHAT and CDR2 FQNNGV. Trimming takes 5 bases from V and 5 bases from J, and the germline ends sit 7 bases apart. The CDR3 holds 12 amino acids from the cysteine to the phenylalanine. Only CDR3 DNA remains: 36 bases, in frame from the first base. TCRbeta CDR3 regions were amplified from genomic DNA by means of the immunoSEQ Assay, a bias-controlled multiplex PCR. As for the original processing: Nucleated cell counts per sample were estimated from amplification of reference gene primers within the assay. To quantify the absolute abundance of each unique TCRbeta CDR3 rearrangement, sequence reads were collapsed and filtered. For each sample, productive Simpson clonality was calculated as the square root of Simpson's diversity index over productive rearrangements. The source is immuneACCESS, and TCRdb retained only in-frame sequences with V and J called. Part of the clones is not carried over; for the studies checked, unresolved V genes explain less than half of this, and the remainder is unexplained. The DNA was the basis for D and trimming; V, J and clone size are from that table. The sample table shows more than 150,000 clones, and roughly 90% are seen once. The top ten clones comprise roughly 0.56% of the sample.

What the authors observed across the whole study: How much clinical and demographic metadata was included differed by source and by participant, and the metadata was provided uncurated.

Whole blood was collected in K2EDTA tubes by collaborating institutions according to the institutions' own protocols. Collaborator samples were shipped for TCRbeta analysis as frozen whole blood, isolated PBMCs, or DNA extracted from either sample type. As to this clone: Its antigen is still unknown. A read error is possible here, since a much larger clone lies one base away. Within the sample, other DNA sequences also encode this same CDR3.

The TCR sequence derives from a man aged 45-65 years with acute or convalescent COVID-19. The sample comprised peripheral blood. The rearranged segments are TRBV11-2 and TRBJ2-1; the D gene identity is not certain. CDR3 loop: CASSHRDNEQFF. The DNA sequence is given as TGTGCCAGCAGCCACCGGGACAATGAGCAGTTCTTC. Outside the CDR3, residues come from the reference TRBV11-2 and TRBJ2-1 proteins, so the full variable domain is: EAGVAQSPRYKIIEKRQSVAFWCNPISGHATLYWYQQILGQGPKLLIQFQNNGVVDDSQLPKDRFSAERLKGVDSTLKIQPAKLEDSAVYLCASSHRDNEQFFGPGTRLTVL.